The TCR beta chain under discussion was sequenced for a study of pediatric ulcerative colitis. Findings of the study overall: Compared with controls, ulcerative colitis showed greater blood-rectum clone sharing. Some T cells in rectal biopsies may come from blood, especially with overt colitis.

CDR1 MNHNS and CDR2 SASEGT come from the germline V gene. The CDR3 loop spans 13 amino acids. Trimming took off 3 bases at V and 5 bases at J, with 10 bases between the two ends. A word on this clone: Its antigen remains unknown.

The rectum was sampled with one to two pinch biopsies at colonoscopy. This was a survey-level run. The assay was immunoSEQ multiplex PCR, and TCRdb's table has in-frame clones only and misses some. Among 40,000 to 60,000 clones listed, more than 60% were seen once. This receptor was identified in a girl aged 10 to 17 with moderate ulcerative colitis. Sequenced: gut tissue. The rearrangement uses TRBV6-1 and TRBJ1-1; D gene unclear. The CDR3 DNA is TGTGCCAGCAGTGAGACCTACTTTACTGAAGCTTTCTTT. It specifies CASSETYFTEAFF.